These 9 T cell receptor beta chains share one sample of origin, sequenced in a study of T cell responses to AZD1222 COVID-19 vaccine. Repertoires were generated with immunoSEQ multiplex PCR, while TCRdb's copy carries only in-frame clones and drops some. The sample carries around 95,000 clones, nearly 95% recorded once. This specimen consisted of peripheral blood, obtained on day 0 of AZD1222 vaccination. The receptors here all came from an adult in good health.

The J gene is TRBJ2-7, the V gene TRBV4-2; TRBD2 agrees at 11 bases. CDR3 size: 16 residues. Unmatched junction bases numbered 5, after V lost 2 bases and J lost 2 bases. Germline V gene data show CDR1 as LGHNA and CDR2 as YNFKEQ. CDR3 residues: CASSQTSGSTPYEQYF. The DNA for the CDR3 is TGTGCCAGCAGCCAAACTAGCGGGAGTACGCCCTACGAGCAGTACTTC.

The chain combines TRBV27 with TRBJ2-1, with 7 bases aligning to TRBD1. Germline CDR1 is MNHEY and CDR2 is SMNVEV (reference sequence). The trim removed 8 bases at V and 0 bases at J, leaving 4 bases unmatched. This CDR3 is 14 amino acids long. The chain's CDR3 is CASCRDSSYNEQFF. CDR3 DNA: TGTGCCAGCTGTAGGGACAGCTCCTACAATGAGCAGTTCTTC.

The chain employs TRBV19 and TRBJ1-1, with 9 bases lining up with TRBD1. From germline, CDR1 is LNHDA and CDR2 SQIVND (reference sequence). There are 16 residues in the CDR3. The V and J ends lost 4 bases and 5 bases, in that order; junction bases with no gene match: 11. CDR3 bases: TGTGCCAGTAGTACAGGACAGGGGCCTTGGGAGACTGAAGCTTTCTTT. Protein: CASSTGQGPWETEAFF.

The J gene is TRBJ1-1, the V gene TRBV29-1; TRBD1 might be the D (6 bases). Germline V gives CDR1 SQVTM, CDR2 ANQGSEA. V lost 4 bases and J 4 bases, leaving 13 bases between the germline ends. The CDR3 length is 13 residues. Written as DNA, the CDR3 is TGCAGCGTTGTTCGGGGGGCGAGCACTGAAGCTTTCTTT. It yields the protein CSVVRGASTEAFF.

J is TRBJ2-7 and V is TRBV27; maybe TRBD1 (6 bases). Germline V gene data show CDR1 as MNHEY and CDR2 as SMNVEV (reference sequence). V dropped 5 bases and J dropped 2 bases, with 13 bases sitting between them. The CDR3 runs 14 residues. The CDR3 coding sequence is TGTGCCAGCAGTCCGGGACACCTCACCTACGAGCAGTACTTC. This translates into CASSPGHLTYEQYF.

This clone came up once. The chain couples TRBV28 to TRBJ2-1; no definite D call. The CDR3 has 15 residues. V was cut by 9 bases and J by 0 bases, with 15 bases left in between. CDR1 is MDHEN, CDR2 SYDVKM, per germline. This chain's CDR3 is CASGVYQASYNEQFF. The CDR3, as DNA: TGTGCCAGTGGGGTGTACCAGGCCTCCTACAATGAGCAGTTCTTC.

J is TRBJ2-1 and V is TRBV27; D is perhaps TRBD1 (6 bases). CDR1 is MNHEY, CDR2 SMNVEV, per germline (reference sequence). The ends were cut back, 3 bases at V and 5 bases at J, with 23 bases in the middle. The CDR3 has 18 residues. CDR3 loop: CASSFGLAGESSHNEQFF. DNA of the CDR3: TGTGCCAGCAGTTTCGGTCTGGCAGGGGAGAGTAGCCACAATGAGCAGTTCTTC.

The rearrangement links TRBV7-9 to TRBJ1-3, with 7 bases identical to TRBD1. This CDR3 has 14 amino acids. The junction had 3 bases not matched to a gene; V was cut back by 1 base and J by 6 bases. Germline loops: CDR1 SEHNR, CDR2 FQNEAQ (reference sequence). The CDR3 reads CASSLEGTVNTIYF. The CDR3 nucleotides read TGTGCCAGCAGCTTAGAAGGGACAGTAAACACCATATATTTT.

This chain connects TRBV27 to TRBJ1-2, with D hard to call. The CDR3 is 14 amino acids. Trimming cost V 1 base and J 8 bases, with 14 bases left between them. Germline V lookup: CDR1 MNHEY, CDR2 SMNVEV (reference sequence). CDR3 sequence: CASSLLGPMRGYTF. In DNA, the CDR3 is TGTGCCAGCAGTTTATTGGGCCCTATGCGAGGCTACACCTTC.